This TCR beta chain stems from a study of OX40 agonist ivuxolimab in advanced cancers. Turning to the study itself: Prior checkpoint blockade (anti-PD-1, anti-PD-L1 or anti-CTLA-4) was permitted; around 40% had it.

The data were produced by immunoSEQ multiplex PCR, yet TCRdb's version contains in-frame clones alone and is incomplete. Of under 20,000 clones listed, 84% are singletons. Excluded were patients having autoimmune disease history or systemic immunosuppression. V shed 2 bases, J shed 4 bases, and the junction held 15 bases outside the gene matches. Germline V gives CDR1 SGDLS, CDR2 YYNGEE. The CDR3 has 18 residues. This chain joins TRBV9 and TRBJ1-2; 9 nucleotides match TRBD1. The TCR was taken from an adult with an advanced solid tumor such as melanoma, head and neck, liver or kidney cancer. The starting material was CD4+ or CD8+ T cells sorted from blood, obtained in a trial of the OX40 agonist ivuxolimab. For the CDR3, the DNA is TGTGCCAGCAGCGTCCCAATCGATCGGACAGGGGAGACCTATGGCTACACCTTC. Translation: CASSVPIDRTGETYGYTF.